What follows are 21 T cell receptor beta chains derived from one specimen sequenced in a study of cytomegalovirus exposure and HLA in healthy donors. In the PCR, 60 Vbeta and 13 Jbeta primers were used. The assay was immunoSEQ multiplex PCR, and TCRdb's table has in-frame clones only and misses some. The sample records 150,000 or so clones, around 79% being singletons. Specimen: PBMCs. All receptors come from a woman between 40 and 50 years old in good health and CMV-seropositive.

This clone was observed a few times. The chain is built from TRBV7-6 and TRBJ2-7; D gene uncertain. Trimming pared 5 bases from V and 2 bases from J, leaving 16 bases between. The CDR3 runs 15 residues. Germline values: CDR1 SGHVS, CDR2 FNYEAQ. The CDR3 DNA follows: TGTGCCAGCAGCGTAGGCTCGAGCTTGGCCTACGAGCAGTACTTC. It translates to CASSVGSSLAYEQYF.

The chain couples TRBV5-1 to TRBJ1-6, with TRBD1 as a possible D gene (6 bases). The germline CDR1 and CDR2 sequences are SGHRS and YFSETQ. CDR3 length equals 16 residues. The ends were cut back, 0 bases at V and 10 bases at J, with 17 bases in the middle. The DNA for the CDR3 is TGCGCCAGCAGCTTGGAAACTCAGGGGCTAGGATCACCCCTCCACTTT. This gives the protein CASSLETQGLGSPLHF.

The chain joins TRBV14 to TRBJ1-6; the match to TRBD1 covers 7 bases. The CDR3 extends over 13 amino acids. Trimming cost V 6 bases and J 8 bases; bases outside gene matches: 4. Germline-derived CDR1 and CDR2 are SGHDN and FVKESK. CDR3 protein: CASRQGLDSPLHF. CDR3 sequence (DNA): TGTGCCAGCAGACAGGGGCTCGATTCACCCCTCCACTTT.

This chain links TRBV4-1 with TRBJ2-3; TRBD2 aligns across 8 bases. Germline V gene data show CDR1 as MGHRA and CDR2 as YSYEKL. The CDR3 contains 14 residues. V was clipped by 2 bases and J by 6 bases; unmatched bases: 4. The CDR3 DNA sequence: TGCGCCAGCAGCCAACGGGGGGGCGAGGATACGCAGTATTTT. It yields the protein CASSQRGGEDTQYF.

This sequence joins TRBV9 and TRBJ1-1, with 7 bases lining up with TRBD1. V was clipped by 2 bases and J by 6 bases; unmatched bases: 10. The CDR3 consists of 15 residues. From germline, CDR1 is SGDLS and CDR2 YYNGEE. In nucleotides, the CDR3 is TGTGCCAGCAGCGTGAACAGGGGATGGGCGGCTGAAGCTTTCTTT. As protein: CASSVNRGWAAEAFF.

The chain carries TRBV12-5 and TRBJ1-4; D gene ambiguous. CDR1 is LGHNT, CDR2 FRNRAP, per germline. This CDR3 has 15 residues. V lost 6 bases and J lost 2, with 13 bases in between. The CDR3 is CASGPGVITNEKLFF. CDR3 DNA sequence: TGTGCTAGTGGCCCAGGCGTTATCACTAATGAAAAACTGTTTTTT.

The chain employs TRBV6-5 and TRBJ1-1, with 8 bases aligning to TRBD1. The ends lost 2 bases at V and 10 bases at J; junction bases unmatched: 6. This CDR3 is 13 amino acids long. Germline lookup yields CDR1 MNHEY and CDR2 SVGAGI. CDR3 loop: CASSYGQGALAFF. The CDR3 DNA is TGTGCCAGCAGTTACGGCCAGGGGGCACTAGCTTTCTTT.

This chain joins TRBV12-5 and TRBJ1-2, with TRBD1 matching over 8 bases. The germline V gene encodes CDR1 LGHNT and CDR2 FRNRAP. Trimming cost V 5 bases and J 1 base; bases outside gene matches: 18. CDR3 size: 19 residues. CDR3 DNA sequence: TGTGCTAGTGGTGCACAGGGACAGGCCCTAACCGAACATAACTATGGCTACACCTTC. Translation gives CASGAQGQALTEHNYGYTF.

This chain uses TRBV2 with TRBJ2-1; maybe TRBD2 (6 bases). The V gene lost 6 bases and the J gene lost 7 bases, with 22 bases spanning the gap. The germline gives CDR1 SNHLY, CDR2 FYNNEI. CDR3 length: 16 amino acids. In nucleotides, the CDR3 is TGTGCCAGCAGAAGCCTGCCCGGGACTGACCGAAATGAGCAGTTCTTC. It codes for CASRSLPGTDRNEQFF.

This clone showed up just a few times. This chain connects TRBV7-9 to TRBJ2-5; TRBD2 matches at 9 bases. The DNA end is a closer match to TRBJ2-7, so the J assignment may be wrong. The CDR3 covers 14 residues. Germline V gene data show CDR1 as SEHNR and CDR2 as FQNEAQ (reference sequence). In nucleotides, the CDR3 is TGTGCCAGCAGGCCTAGCGGGGCTTCCTACGAGCAGTACTTC. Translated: CASRPSGASYEQYF.

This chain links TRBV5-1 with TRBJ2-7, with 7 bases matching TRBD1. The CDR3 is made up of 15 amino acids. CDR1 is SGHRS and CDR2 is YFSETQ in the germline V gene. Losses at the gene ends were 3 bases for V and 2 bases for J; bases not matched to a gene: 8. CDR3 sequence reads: CASSSRQGHAYEQYF. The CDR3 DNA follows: TGCGCCAGCAGCTCAAGACAGGGTCATGCCTACGAGCAGTACTTC.

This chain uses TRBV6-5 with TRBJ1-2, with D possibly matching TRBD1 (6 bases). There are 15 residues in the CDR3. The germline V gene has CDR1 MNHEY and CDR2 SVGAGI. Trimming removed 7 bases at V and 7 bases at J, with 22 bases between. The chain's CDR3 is CASIQSWGGPSGYTF. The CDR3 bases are TGTGCCAGCATCCAAAGCTGGGGGGGCCCGTCTGGCTACACCTTC.

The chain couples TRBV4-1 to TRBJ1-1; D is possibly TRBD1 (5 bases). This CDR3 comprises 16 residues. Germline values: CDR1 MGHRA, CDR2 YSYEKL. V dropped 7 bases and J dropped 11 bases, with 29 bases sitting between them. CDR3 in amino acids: CASTPKMEGGDKYAFF. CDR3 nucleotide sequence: TGCGCCAGCACCCCAAAAATGGAAGGAGGGGATAAGTATGCTTTCTTT.

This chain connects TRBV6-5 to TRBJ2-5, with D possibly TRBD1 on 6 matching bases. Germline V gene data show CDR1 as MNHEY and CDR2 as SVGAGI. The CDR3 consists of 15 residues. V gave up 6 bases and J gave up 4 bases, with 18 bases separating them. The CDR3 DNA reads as TGTGCCAGCAGAGACGGGACACGCTCGCCAGAGACCCAGTACTTC. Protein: CASRDGTRSPETQYF.

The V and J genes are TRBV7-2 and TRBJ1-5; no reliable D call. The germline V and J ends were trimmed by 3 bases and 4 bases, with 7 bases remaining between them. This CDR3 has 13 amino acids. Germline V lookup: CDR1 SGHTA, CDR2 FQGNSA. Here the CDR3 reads CASSFMENQPQHF. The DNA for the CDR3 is TGTGCCAGCAGCTTTATGGAGAATCAGCCCCAGCATTTT.

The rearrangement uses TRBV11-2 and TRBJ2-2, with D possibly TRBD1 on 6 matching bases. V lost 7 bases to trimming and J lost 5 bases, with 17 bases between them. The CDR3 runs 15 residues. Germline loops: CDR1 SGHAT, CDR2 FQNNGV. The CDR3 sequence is CASILSGDPTGELFF. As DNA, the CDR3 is TGTGCCAGCATACTTTCAGGGGATCCGACCGGGGAGCTGTTTTTT.

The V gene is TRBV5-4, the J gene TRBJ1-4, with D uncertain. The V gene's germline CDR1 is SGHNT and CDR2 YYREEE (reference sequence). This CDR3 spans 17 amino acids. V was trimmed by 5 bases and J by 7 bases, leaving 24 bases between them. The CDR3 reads CASSPEGGNMGGEKLFF. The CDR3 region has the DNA TGTGCCAGCAGTCCTGAAGGAGGGAATATGGGTGGTGAAAAACTGTTTTTT.

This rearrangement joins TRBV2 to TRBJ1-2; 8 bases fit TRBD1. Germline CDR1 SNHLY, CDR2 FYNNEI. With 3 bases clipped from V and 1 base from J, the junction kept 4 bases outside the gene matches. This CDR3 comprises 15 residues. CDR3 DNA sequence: TGTGCCAGCAGTGATGACAGGGGTTATAACTATGGCTACACCTTC. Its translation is CASSDDRGYNYGYTF.

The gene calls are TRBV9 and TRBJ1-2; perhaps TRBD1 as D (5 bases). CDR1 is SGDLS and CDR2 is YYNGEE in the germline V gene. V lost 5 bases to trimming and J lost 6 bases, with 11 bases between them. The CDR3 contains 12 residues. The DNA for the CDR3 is TGTGCCAGCAGAGGTCAGGGCCATGGCTACACCTTC. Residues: CASRGQGHGYTF.

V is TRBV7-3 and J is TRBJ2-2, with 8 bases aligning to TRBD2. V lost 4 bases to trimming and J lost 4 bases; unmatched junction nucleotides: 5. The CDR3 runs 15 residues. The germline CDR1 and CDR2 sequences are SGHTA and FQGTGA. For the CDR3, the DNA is TGTGCCAGCAGCTACATAGCGGGGAGCACCGGGGAGCTGTTTTTT. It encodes CASSYIAGSTGELFF.

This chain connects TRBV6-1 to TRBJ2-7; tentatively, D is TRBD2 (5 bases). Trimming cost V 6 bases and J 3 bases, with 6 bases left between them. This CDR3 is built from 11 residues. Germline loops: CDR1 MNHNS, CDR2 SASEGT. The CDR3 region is CASSGNYEQYF. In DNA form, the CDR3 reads TGTGCCAGCAGCGGGAACTACGAGCAGTACTTC.